This T cell receptor (beta chain) was profiled in a study of CD8+ T cells in alopecia areata. Whole-study context: Tofacitinib was taken orally by treated patients, and the dose was 5 to 10 mg twice daily. Dosing with tofacitinib proceeded for 6 to 18 months, followed by 6 months off drug. Study-level results: Clarity of TCR sharing across patients fell short of that in mice, possibly HLA-related.

V shed 5 bases and J shed 0 bases, with 16 bases lying between them. The length of the CDR3 is 16 residues. CDR1 and CDR2 (germline): SEHNR, FQNEAQ (reference sequence). Worth noting for this clone: The antigen remains undetermined.

Extracted RNA was reverse transcribed into cDNA, the sequencing template. Only in-frame clones appear in the TCRdb table, and some are missing; sequencing was by immunoSEQ multiplex PCR. This table has 200,000 to 250,000 clones, around 62% appearing once. CD4+ and CD8+ T cells were sorted from PBMCs. The chain employs TRBV7-9 and TRBJ1-1; TRBD1 might be the D (6 bases). Sequenced material: CD4+ T cells sorted from blood, taken at week 0. This receptor was identified in a human donor with alopecia areata. The CDR3: CASSASAGAMNTEAFF. As DNA, the CDR3 is TGTGCCAGCAGCGCATCGGCAGGGGCGATGAACACTGAAGCTTTCTTT.